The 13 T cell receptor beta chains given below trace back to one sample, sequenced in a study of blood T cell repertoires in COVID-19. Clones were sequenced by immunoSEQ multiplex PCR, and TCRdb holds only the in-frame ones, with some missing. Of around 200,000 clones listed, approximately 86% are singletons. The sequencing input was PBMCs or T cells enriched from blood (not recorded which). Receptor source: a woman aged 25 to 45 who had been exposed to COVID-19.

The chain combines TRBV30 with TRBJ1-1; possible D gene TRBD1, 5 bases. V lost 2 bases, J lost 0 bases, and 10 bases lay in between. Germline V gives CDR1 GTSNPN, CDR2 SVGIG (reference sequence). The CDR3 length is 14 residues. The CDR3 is CAWSPGLLNTEAFF. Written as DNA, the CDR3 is TGTGCCTGGAGTCCGGGACTCCTGAACACTGAAGCTTTCTTT.

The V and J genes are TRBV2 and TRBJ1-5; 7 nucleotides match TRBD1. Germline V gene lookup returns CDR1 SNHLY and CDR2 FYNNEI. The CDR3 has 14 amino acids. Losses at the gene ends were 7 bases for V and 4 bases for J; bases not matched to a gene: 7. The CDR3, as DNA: TGTGCCAGCAAGGGACAGACTAAGAATCAGCCCCAGCATTTT. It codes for CASKGQTKNQPQHF.

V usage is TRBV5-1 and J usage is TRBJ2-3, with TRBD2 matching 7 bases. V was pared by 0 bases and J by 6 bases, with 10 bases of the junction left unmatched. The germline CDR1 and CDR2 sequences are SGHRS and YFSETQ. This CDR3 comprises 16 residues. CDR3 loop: CASSLGLAGGADTQYF. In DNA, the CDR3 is TGCGCCAGCAGCTTGGGACTAGCAGGCGGCGCGGATACGCAGTATTTT.

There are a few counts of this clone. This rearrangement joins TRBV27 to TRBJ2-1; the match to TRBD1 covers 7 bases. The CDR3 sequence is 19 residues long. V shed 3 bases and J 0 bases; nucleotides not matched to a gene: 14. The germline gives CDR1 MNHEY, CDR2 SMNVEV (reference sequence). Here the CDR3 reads CASSFAYRGKSSSYNEQFF. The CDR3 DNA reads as TGTGCCAGCAGTTTCGCATACAGGGGTAAATCGAGCTCCTACAATGAGCAGTTCTTC.

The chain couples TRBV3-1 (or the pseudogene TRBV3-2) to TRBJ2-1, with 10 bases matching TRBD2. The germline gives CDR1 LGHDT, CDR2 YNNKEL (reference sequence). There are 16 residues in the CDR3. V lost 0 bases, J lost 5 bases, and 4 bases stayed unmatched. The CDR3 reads CASSQEKTSGDNEQFF. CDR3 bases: TGTGCCAGCAGCCAAGAGAAAACTAGCGGGGACAATGAGCAGTTCTTC.

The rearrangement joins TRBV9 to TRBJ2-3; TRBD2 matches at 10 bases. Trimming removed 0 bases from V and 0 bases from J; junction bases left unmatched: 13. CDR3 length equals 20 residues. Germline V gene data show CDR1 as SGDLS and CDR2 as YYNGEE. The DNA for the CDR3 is TGTGCCAGCAGCGTAGCCCCGGCGTCTAGCGGGGGATCTAGCACAGATACGCAGTATTTT. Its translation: CASSVAPASSGGSSTDTQYF.

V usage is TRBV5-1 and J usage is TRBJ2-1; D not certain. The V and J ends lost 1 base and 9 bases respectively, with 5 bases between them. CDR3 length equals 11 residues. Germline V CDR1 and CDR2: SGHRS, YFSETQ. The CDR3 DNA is TGCGCCAGCAGCTTGATGGCTGAGCAGTTCTTC. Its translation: CASSLMAEQFF.

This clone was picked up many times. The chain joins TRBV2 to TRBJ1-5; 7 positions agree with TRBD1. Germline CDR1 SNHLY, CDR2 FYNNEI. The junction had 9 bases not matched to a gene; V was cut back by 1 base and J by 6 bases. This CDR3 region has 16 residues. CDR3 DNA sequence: TGTGCCAGCAGTGAAGGGGTAACAGGGGCGGCTCAGCCCCAGCATTTT. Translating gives CASSEGVTGAAQPQHF.

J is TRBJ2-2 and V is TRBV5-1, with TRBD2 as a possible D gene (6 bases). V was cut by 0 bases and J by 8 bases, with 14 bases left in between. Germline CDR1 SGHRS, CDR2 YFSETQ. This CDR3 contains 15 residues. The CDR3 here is CASSLVHRETGELFF. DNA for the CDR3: TGCGCCAGCAGCTTGGTACATCGGGAGACGGGGGAGCTGTTTTTT.

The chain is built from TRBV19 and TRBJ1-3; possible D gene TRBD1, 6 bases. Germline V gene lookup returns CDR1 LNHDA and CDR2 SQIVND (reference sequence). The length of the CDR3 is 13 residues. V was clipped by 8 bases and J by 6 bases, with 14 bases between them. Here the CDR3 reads CASRTAGENTIYF. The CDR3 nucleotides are TGTGCCAGTCGGACAGCCGGGGAAAACACCATATATTTT.

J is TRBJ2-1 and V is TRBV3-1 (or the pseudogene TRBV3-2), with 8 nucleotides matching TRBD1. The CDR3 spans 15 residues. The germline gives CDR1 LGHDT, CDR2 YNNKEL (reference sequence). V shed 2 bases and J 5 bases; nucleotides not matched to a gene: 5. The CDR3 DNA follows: TGTGCCAGCAGCCAATGGACAGGGATTAACAATGAGCAGTTCTTC. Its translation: CASSQWTGINNEQFF.

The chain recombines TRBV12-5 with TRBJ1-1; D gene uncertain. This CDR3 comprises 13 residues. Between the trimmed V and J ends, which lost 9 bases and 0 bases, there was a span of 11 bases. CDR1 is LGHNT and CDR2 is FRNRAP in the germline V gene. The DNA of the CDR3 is TGTGCTAGCCTCGGTGACATGAACACTGAAGCTTTCTTT. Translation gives CASLGDMNTEAFF.

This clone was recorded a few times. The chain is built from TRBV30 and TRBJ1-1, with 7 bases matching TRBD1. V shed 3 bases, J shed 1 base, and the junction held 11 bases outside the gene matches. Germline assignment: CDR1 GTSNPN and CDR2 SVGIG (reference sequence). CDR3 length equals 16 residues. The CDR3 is CAWSRNRGLQNTEAFF. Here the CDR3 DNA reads TGTGCCTGGAGCCGAAACAGGGGACTTCAGAACACTGAAGCTTTCTTT.